This T cell receptor (beta chain) was sequenced during a study of cytomegalovirus exposure and HLA in healthy donors. A note on this clone: Its antigen is unidentified. Other DNA variants within this sample encode the same CDR3.

The PCR made use of 60 Vbeta and 13 Jbeta primers. Using immunoSEQ multiplex PCR, the repertoire was profiled, and TCRdb retains in-frame clones only, with some absent. The sample includes some 95,000 clones, about 77% seen only once; the top ten take about 5%. The donors were healthy bone marrow donors. Notes on the study in general: Association of a missense DCLRE1C variant with TCR beta V- and J-gene trimming was reported in a later analysis.

The CDR3 is 12 residues long. Germline CDR1 and CDR2: SGHVS and FNYEAQ. Trimming removed 5 bases at V and 5 bases at J, with 9 bases between. The TCR comes from a woman between 40 and 50 years old in good health and CMV-seronegative. What was sequenced was PBMCs. The gene calls are TRBV7-6 and TRBJ2-5; D unclear. The CDR3 sequence is CASSHAEETQYF. DNA of the CDR3: TGTGCCAGCAGCCACGCGGAGGAGACCCAGTACTTC.